This TCR beta chain was captured by sequencing in a study of early T cells in non-severe SARS-CoV-2 infection. Findings and limits, study-wide: Comparison of clonotypes with VDJdb favored anti-spike CD8 responses while missing private and CD4 specificities.

Germline values: CDR1 SGHVS, CDR2 FQNEAQ. V dropped 2 bases and J dropped 8 bases, with 12 bases sitting between them. The CDR3 length is 13 residues. Unique molecular identifiers were attached to individual cDNA molecules. TCRdb fed the 5' RACE reads into MiXCR, producing one record per CDR3 protein. The sample has approximately 52,000 distinct CDR3 sequences; just over 8% are singletons. As regards this clonotype: Its antigen remains unknown.

The chain is built from TRBV7-8 and TRBJ1-2, with D perhaps TRBD1 (6 bases). The sequenced material came from whole blood. This clonotype was obtained from an adult who was a healthcare worker with PCR-confirmed SARS-CoV-2 infection or an uninfected control (not recorded which). CDR3 coding DNA: TGTGCCAGCAGCTTAACACAGGGCGTAGGCTACACCTTC. Protein sequence: CASSLTQGVGYTF.